The T cell receptor beta chain under discussion was sequenced for a study of T cell repertoires in ileal Crohn's disease. Study in general: Patients had a median roughly 8-year disease duration, and around 35% were active smokers. Biopsies of the neoterminal ileum at postoperative colonoscopy form M6 samples.

Time point denoted: neoterminal ileum biopsy at postoperative endoscopy, about 6 months after surgery. The table came from immunoSEQ multiplex PCR; TCRdb's copy has only in-frame clones and leaves some out. The sample consists of over 8,500 clones, approximately 85% of them appearing once. The germline gives CDR1 MNHNS, CDR2 SASEGT. V lost 0 bases and J lost 1, with 9 bases in between. CDR3 length: 15 amino acids. Sequencing was carried out using ileal tissue. The sequence was collected from an adult with Crohn's disease. V gene TRBV6-1 combines with J gene TRBJ1-2, with D hard to call. CDR3 protein: CASSEAAGVNYGYTF. The CDR3 region has the DNA TGTGCCAGCAGTGAAGCCGCCGGGGTTAACTATGGCTACACCTTC.